The TCR beta chain under discussion was sequenced for a study of Graves' ophthalmopathy and Graves' hyperthyroidism (dated by TCRdb to the late 2010s). At the level of the whole study: Peripheral blood was collected before any treatment was given, at the time of initial diagnosis. In total, under 150 blood samples were TCR-sequenced: around 42 ophthalmopathy, 75 hyperthyroidism and roughly 17 hyperthyroidism-to-ophthalmopathy patients. Following sampling, methimazole starting at 30 mg daily was administered to hyperthyroidism patients, and high-dose intravenous methylprednisolone was administered to ophthalmopathy patients. TCR beta repertoire signatures were used to distinguish Graves' ophthalmopathy from Graves' hyperthyroidism and to predict progression to ophthalmopathy. For independent validation, a separate cohort was made up of some 18 hyperthyroidism patients plus 17 patients who later progressed from hyperthyroidism to ophthalmopathy. The roughly 91 discovery patients were randomly divided into training and test sets at a 7:3 ratio. In several hyperthyroidism patients, the T-cell repertoire of thyroid tissue was compared with the T-cell repertoire of blood. To explore V-J signatures distinguishing ophthalmopathy from hyperthyroidism, a discovery set of more than 95 patients (more than 40 ophthalmopathy, 57 stable hyperthyroidism) was enrolled.

Broader findings and caveats from the paper: Most expanded thyroid clonotypes with a frequency above 0.001 also appeared in blood, which suggests that blood repertoires may reflect the immune response in the thyroid. In cross-validation, the 13-signature model distinguished ophthalmopathy from stable hyperthyroidism with about 87% sensitivity and roughly 81% specificity, and in the test set the corresponding values were roughly 80% and 76%. In validation, the model predicted ophthalmopathy progression with 70.59% sensitivity and 72.22% specificity; roughly 12 predicted patients were CT-confirmed with GO in a median of about 6.1 months. Sample size was not predetermined statistically, and investigators were not blinded to group allocation.

This clonotype was recorded at least ten times. Its antigen specificity is not known. No base quality information exists; no much larger clone differs at one position. For repertoire sequencing, the TCR beta CDR3 regions were amplified from RNA transcripts. The first round of RT-PCR was done with HTBI primers and the Qiagen OneStep RT-PCR kit, and was followed by a second round of multiplex PCR, then size selection and purification. Libraries were sequenced paired-end with 100 bp reads on an Illumina HiSeq2000. As for the original processing: Reads were processed with SOAPnuke, discarding reads with adapters, uncalled bases, mean Phred below 15, or no exact constant-primer or identifier match. COPE v1.2.5 was used to merge the high-quality paired reads. Unique nucleotide sequences were defined as clonotypes and aligned to IMGT TRB V, D and J references using MiTCR v1.1. The analysis was limited to V-J combinations with a frequency above 0.0001, which together covered more than 99% of repertoires. A TCR clonal expansion and chaos score per V-J combination was defined as the ratio of F50 clonal expansion to chaos observed in the TCRdist matrix. Welch's t-statistics and random forest were used to reduce the features to about twelve V-J combinations, which were then used as input to a naive Bayes classifier. The similarity between thyroid and blood repertoires was quantified using the Morisita-Horn index. TCRdb reprocessed the public reads (quality trimming at Q25 with fastp, clone calling with MiXCR) and kept in-frame beta chains. Identical CDR3 protein sequences are pooled into one entry, listed with their most common genes and DNA. The V and J calls follow TCRdb's processing rather than the paper's. The sample table contains more than 300,000 distinct CDR3 sequences; only one count was recorded for 15% of them. In total, the top ten clones hold roughly 7% of the sample.

Measured from the cysteine to the phenylalanine, the CDR3 is 15 residues long. The retained sequence is limited to the CDR3, 45 bases, with the frame set at the first base. The junction shows trimming of 1 base on V and 3 bases on J, and the gene matches do not reach 2 bases of it. The germline V gene yields LGHNA for CDR1 and YNFKEQ for CDR2. Hyperthyroidism was defined as stable when no progression to ophthalmopathy occurred within 18 months of follow-up. The hyperthyroidism patients were 18 to 65 years old and newly diagnosed, with a disease duration of less than 2 months. Patients with other autoimmune diseases, uncontrolled infections, pregnancy or lactation were excluded. Clinical symptoms, serum thyroxine, TRAb, thyroid ultrasound and orbital computed tomography were used for diagnosis. Using Ficoll-Paque density gradient centrifugation, PBMCs were isolated from 8.5 to 10 ml of fresh peripheral blood. Total RNA was extracted using Trizol reagent, and RNA quality was checked on an Agilent 2100 Bioanalyzer.

This receptor chain uses TRBV4-2 and TRBJ1-1; the junction holds 10 bases that match TRBD1. Specimen: peripheral blood. The sequence came from a woman younger than 30 with stable Graves' hyperthyroidism. Donor details come from another sample of the same person, matched by shared clones. The nucleotides read TGTGCCAGCAGCCAAGTGGGACAGGGGTACACTGAAGCTTTCTTT. Protein translation: CASSQVGQGYTEAFF.